A single sample gave rise to the 29 T cell receptor beta chains below, sequenced in a study of blood T cell repertoires in COVID-19. The table came from immunoSEQ multiplex PCR; TCRdb's copy has only in-frame clones and leaves some out. The table shows hundreds of thousands of clones, with around 84% occurring only once. Sequences were obtained from peripheral blood. Receptors were obtained from a man aged 35 to 55 with acute or convalescent COVID-19.

The J gene is TRBJ2-5, the V gene TRBV6-1, with unresolved D. The CDR3 totals 13 residues. The V gene lost 1 base and the J gene lost 5 bases, with 8 bases spanning the gap. The germline gives CDR1 MNHNS, CDR2 SASEGT. CDR3 protein: CASSEVGRETQYF. The CDR3 nucleotides are TGTGCCAGCAGTGAAGTGGGCCGCGAGACCCAGTACTTC.

In this sample, this clone turned up a few times. The V gene is TRBV4-1, the J gene TRBJ1-5; D remains ambiguous. CDR1 is MGHRA and CDR2 is YSYEKL in the germline V gene. Between the trimmed V and J ends, which lost 1 base and 4 bases, there was a span of 11 bases. The CDR3 is 15 amino acids. CDR3: CASSQGPTVNQPQHF. The CDR3 DNA follows: TGCGCCAGCAGCCAAGGTCCCACGGTGAATCAGCCCCAGCATTTT.

V gene TRBV6-2 or TRBV6-3 combines with J gene TRBJ2-1, with 10 nucleotides matching TRBD2. The CDR3 is 15 residues long. CDR1 is MNHEY and CDR2 is SVGEGT in the germline V gene. With 1 base clipped from V and 8 bases from J, the junction kept 5 bases outside the gene matches. CDR3 protein: CASSYLTSGLDEQFF. The CDR3 nucleotides are TGTGCCAGCAGTTACTTGACTAGCGGGTTAGATGAGCAGTTCTTC.

This clone was counted a single time. This rearrangement joins TRBV6-5 to TRBJ1-2; a weak D match, TRBD1 (5 bases). V dropped 10 bases and J dropped 6 bases, with 18 bases sitting between them. Germline values: CDR1 MNHEY, CDR2 SVGAGI. This CDR3 spans 13 amino acids. The CDR3 coding sequence is TGTGCCATAGACTGGTGGGGCTCCCATGGCTACACCTTC. It codes for CAIDWWGSHGYTF.

This clone occurred a few times. The chain uses TRBV2 and TRBJ1-2; unclear D gene. The CDR3 is 13 residues long. The V gene lost 6 bases and the J gene lost 2 bases, with 10 bases spanning the gap. Looked up from germline, CDR1 is SNHLY and CDR2 is FYNNEI. For the CDR3, the DNA is TGTGCCAGCAGCGGAGACGGAAACTATGGCTACACCTTC. Translating it yields CASSGDGNYGYTF.

The J gene is TRBJ1-1, the V gene TRBV5-6, with no clear D. This CDR3 region has 13 residues. Germline V gene lookup returns CDR1 SGHDT and CDR2 YYEEEE. Trimming pared 5 bases from V and 0 bases from J, leaving 8 bases between. The CDR3 DNA is TGTGCCAGCAGGGTGACACTGAACACTGAAGCTTTCTTT. Translating it yields CASRVTLNTEAFF.

V and J are TRBV6-6 and TRBJ1-2; 8 nucleotides agree with TRBD1. The CDR3 loop spans 14 amino acids. V dropped 6 bases and J dropped 3; count of bases not matched to a gene: 6. Germline assignment: CDR1 MNHNY and CDR2 SVGAGI (reference sequence). The DNA of the CDR3 is TGTGCCAGCAGCCCCAGGGGGCTGGACTATGGCTACACCTTC. Translated: CASSPRGLDYGYTF.

This chain uses TRBV5-4 with TRBJ2-7; possibly TRBD1 for D (5 bases). This CDR3 has 13 residues. From germline, CDR1 is SGHNT and CDR2 YYREEE (reference sequence). The V and J ends lost 5 bases and 2 bases respectively, with 11 bases between them. The CDR3 DNA reads as TGTGCCAGCAGTATCCAGGGCCCCTACGAGCAGTACTTC. It yields the protein CASSIQGPYEQYF.

The J gene is TRBJ1-2, the V gene TRBV28; possible D gene TRBD1, 6 bases. Germline CDR1 and CDR2: MDHEN and SYDVKM. V was clipped by 5 bases and J by 2 bases, with 18 bases between them. The CDR3 length is 16 residues. DNA for the CDR3: TGTGCCAGCAGTCCACCCTCGGGACACCCCAACTATGGCTACACCTTC. It specifies CASSPPSGHPNYGYTF.

The J gene is TRBJ1-6, the V gene TRBV18; D may be TRBD1 (6 bases). Trimming removed 6 bases at V and 0 bases at J, with 15 bases between. The germline gives CDR1 KGHSH, CDR2 LQKENI. The CDR3 has 17 amino acids. The DNA of the CDR3 is TGTGCCAGCTCCCCCATGGGGGGGGCCTCCTATAATTCACCCCTCCACTTT. Its translation is CASSPMGGASYNSPLHF.

The V call is TRBV4-3, the J call TRBJ1-2, with D unresolved. V gave up 0 bases and J gave up 7 bases, with 12 bases separating them. Germline V gene sequence: CDR1 LGHNA, CDR2 YSLEER. CDR3 length: 14 residues. Here the CDR3 reads CASSQDLGLSGYTF. The CDR3 nucleotides read TGCGCCAGCAGCCAAGATCTAGGCCTCTCTGGCTACACCTTC.

The chain couples TRBV19 to TRBJ1-5, with 7 bases identical to TRBD1. Germline CDR1 and CDR2: LNHDA and SQIVND (reference sequence). The CDR3 covers 15 residues. The V segment lost 6 bases and the J segment 5 bases; nucleotides outside the gene matches: 10. CDR3 DNA sequence: TGTGCCAGTAGGATCACGACAGGGTATTATCAGCCCCAGCATTTT. Translated: CASRITTGYYQPQHF.

The chain links TRBV4-3 to TRBJ2-7; TRBD1 aligns across 8 bases. Germline lookup yields CDR1 LGHNA and CDR2 YSLEER. Trimming took 4 bases from V and 4 from J; bases not matched to a gene: 9. The CDR3 is made up of 15 amino acids. CDR3: CASSPSSWTGYEQYF. The CDR3 nucleotides are TGCGCCAGCAGCCCCTCATCTTGGACAGGGTACGAGCAGTACTTC.

This clone came up a few times. The genes are TRBV28 and TRBJ1-4; tentative D call: TRBD1 (5 bases). The CDR3 totals 15 residues. Trimming removed 5 bases at V and 2 bases at J, with 12 bases between. The germline V gene encodes CDR1 MDHEN and CDR2 SYDVKM. CDR3 DNA: TGTGCCAGCAGTGCCTTAGGGGCGACTAATGAAAAACTGTTTTTT. Translation: CASSALGATNEKLFF.

This clone was seen just once. This chain connects TRBV6-5 to TRBJ1-2, with 7 positions matching TRBD1. CDR3 length equals 14 residues. The V gene's germline CDR1 is MNHEY and CDR2 SVGAGI. With 6 bases clipped from V and 5 bases from J, the junction kept 9 bases outside the gene matches. The CDR3 loop reads CASSPDRTLYGYTF. The CDR3 DNA reads TGTGCCAGCAGCCCGGACAGGACGCTTTATGGCTACACCTTC.

The gene calls are TRBV2 and TRBJ2-3, with D maybe TRBD2 (5 bases). V gave up 5 bases and J gave up 7 bases, with 10 bases separating them. The CDR3 sequence is 12 residues long. Germline assignment: CDR1 SNHLY and CDR2 FYNNEI. The CDR3 nucleotides are TGTGCCAGCAGTCAGGACTCGAATACGCAGTATTTT. This gives the protein CASSQDSNTQYF.

The chain uses TRBV6-2 or TRBV6-3 and TRBJ1-1; D unclear. Germline V CDR1 and CDR2: MNHEY, SVGEGT. The CDR3 extends over 14 amino acids. Trimming stripped 0 bases from V and 1 base from J, with 6 bases between. The CDR3 here is CASSYSSWNTEAFF. In DNA, the CDR3 is TGTGCCAGCAGTTACTCGTCATGGAACACTGAAGCTTTCTTT.

The J gene is TRBJ1-1, the V gene TRBV11-2, with a weak D call TRBD1 (6 bases). The germline gives CDR1 SGHAT, CDR2 FQNNGV. V gave up 3 bases and J gave up 5 bases, with 13 bases separating them. The CDR3 spans 14 residues. The CDR3 loop is CASSFTGRGTEAFF. The CDR3 region has the DNA TGTGCCAGCAGCTTTACAGGGCGGGGGACTGAAGCTTTCTTT.

The J gene is TRBJ2-1, the V gene TRBV20-1; D is uncertain. V was pared by 1 base and J by 5 bases, with 3 bases between. Germline CDR1 reads DFQATT; CDR2 reads SNEGSKA (reference sequence). This CDR3 region has 11 residues. The CDR3 coding sequence is TGCAGTGCTAGAGTCAACAATGAGCAGTTCTTC. As protein: CSARVNNEQFF.

About this clone itself: Other nucleotide sequences from this sample produce the same CDR3. The chain links TRBV2 to TRBJ1-6; TRBD1 might be the D (5 bases). Germline lookup yields CDR1 SNHLY and CDR2 FYNNEI. The CDR3 loop spans 13 amino acids. V was cut by 6 bases and J by 10 bases, with 13 bases left in between. The CDR3 bases are TGTGCCAGCAGCCCGGGGGATGGCTCACCCCTCCACTTT. Residues: CASSPGDGSPLHF.

The CDR3 bases are TGCGCCAGCAGCCAGGGCAGGGGGTTGCTATCACCCCTCCACTTT. Its protein is CASSQGRGLLSPLHF. The chain employs TRBV4-3 and TRBJ1-6; 7 bases match TRBD1. This CDR3 has 15 amino acids. Germline CDR1 is LGHNA and CDR2 is YSLEER. The V and J ends lost 3 bases and 10 bases, in that order; junction bases with no gene match: 9.

V usage is TRBV18 and J usage is TRBJ1-5; D is undetermined. The CDR3 has 14 amino acids. In germline, CDR1 is KGHSH, CDR2 LQKENI. V lost 2 bases and J 3 bases, leaving 8 bases between the germline ends. CDR3 DNA: TGTGCCAGCTCACCAGAGAGGGACAATCAGCCCCAGCATTTT. It translates to CASSPERDNQPQHF.

The rearrangement uses TRBV29-1 and TRBJ1-3, with a possible D match to TRBD1 (5 bases). Germline V gene sequence: CDR1 SQVTM, CDR2 ANQGSEA. This CDR3 comprises 13 residues. Trimming cost V 4 bases and J 2 bases, with 9 bases left between them. The CDR3 DNA reads TGCAGCGTTGGGCGGGGGGCTGGAAACACCATATATTTT. It codes for CSVGRGAGNTIYF.

The chain recombines TRBV5-5 with TRBJ1-5; TRBD1 might be the D (5 bases). CDR1 is SGHKS and CDR2 is YYEKEE in the germline V gene (reference sequence). The CDR3 runs to 15 residues. The V end was cut by 0 bases, the J end by 4 bases, with 11 bases between. CDR3 sequence reads: CASSLEWTPNQPQHF. The CDR3 DNA is TGTGCCAGCAGCTTGGAGTGGACACCAAATCAGCCCCAGCATTTT.

V and J are TRBV5-1 and TRBJ1-2; D is unresolved. Germline-derived CDR1 and CDR2 are SGHRS and YFSETQ. Trimming cost V 0 bases and J 6 bases, with 12 bases left between them. This CDR3 comprises 14 residues. The CDR3 region is CASSLGIPLDGYTF. The CDR3 region has the DNA TGCGCCAGCAGCTTGGGGATCCCGCTAGATGGCTACACCTTC.

The chain is built from TRBV7-9 and TRBJ2-7, with TRBD1 as a possible D gene (6 bases). Per germline, CDR1 SEHNR and CDR2 FQNEAQ (reference sequence). Trimming removed 6 bases at V and 6 bases at J, with 12 bases between. The CDR3 is made up of 12 amino acids. CDR3 sequence: CASRKQGSEQYF. The CDR3 nucleotides read TGTGCCAGCAGAAAACAGGGATCCGAGCAGTACTTC.

The table lists this clone with a few counts. The V and J genes are TRBV24-1 and TRBJ1-5; a weak D match, TRBD1 (5 bases). Germline CDR1 and CDR2: KGHDR and SFDVKD. The V gene lost 7 bases and the J gene lost 3 bases, with 9 bases spanning the gap. The CDR3 has 13 residues. The CDR3 spells CATSGGANQPQHF. CDR3 nucleotides: TGTGCCACCAGCGGGGGTGCCAATCAGCCCCAGCATTTT.

The CDR3 reads CASSLMQGNTDTQYF. CDR3 bases: TGTGCCAGCAGCTTAATGCAGGGAAACACAGATACGCAGTATTTT. The chain employs TRBV5-5 and TRBJ2-3, with D perhaps TRBD1 (5 bases). The ends were cut back, 2 bases at V and 2 bases at J, with 12 bases in the middle. The CDR3 totals 15 residues. CDR1 and CDR2 from the germline V gene are SGHKS and YYEKEE (reference sequence).

J is TRBJ1-2 and V is TRBV15, with 8 positions matching TRBD1. Germline V gene sequence: CDR1 LNHNV, CDR2 YYDKDF (reference sequence). CDR3 length: 16 residues. The V and J ends lost 8 bases and 1 base, in that order; junction bases with no gene match: 12. The CDR3: CATAPGGVRYNYGYTF. The CDR3 nucleotides are TGTGCCACCGCTCCAGGGGGCGTGAGGTATAACTATGGCTACACCTTC.